This T cell receptor (beta chain) was sequenced in a study of memory CD4+ T cells and cytomegalovirus serostatus. Study-wide points: The CMV-associated TCR signature appears largely within the CD4+ memory repertoire. Of 150 to 200 reported CMV TCRbeta sequences, under 70 were found in memory CD4+ repertoires.

Some clones are missing from TCRdb's copy, which holds only in-frame ones; the method was immunoSEQ multiplex PCR. The table lists around 60,000 clones, 77% of them singletons. Trimming stripped 2 bases from V and 2 bases from J, with 13 bases between. This CDR3 has 16 residues. Germline CDR1 is SEHNR and CDR2 is FQNEAQ (reference sequence). The sort gate was single viable CD3+CD4+CD8-CD45RO+ cells for memory CD4+ T cells. Donors' CMV status reflects serum IgG against pp150, pp28, p38, p52. Total CD4+ T cells were enriched by CD4 positive selection. Of note for this clone: The antigen is not known.

V is TRBV7-9 and J is TRBJ2-1; TRBD1 might be the D (6 bases). The origin of this receptor is an adult in good health and CMV-seronegative. The sample consisted of memory CD4+ T cells from blood. The CDR3 bases are TGTGCCAGCAGCTTATTGGTGGGACACACCTACAATGAGCAGTTCTTC. Translation gives CASSLLVGHTYNEQFF.